Following are 27 T cell receptor beta chains from one sample sequenced in a study of glioma-infiltrating T cells. Amplification of TCR alpha and beta CDR3 regions from RNA used iRepertoire nested multiplex PCR. Each CDR3 protein gets one entry after TCRdb re-called the multiplex PCR reads with MiXCR. The sample records 44,000 or so distinct CDR3 sequences, about a fifth being singletons. Sequencing used glioma tissue, nonneoplastic brain tissue, or PBMCs (not recorded which). Receptors were obtained from a human donor with low-grade glioma or glioblastoma, undergoing nonglioma brain surgery, or in good health (not recorded which).

The rearrangement joins TRBV7-3 to TRBJ2-1, with TRBD1 as a possible D gene (5 bases). This CDR3 has 14 amino acids. Trimming pared 9 bases from V and 9 bases from J, leaving 21 bases between. Germline V gene sequence: CDR1 SGHTA, CDR2 FQGTGA. Here the CDR3 reads CASATGDGFGEQFF. In nucleotides, the CDR3 is TGTGCCAGTGCAACAGGTGACGGGTTCGGTGAGCAGTTCTTC.

This clonotype is medium-sized in the sample. CDR3: CASSEWQHSKGETQYF. CDR3 DNA sequence: TGTGCCAGCAGTGAATGGCAACACTCAAAGGGAGAGACCCAGTACTTC. The chain combines TRBV6-1 with TRBJ2-5; D uncertain. Trimming stripped 2 bases from V and 4 bases from J, with 17 bases between. The CDR3 length is 16 residues. Germline loops: CDR1 MNHNS, CDR2 SASEGT.

V is TRBV14 and J is TRBJ2-1; tentative D call: TRBD2 (6 bases). Trimming took off 6 bases at V and 1 base at J, with 19 bases between the two ends. The CDR3 sequence is 17 residues long. Per germline, CDR1 SGHDN and CDR2 FVKESK. The CDR3 bases are TGTGCCAGCAGGCGGGGCCGGGACCGCAGATCCTACAATGAGCAGTTCTTC. This gives the protein CASRRGRDRRSYNEQFF.

This clonotype appeared a few times. The chain has TRBV4-1 and TRBJ2-2; D perhaps matches TRBD2 (5 bases). V was trimmed by 2 bases and J by 3 bases, leaving 13 bases between them. In germline, CDR1 is MGHRA, CDR2 YSYEKL. This CDR3 has 16 amino acids. This CDR3 is CASSQTELEDTGELFF. The CDR3 nucleotides are TGCGCCAGCAGCCAAACGGAACTAGAGGACACCGGGGAGCTGTTTTTT.

Of note for this clonotype: This clone may be a read error of a much larger clone one base away. This chain uses TRBV4-1 with TRBJ2-5; D might be TRBD1 or TRBD2, each matching 5 bases. CDR3 length: 16 amino acids. Germline loops: CDR1 MGHRA, CDR2 YSYEKL. The CDR3 here is CASSQESRGPRETKYF. The CDR3 coding sequence is TGCGCCAGCAGCCAAGAAAGTCGGGGCCCCCGAGAGACCAAGTACTTC.

This clonotype was detected ten times or more. The genes are TRBV6-1 and TRBJ2-7; D gene ambiguous. The length of the CDR3 is 12 residues. V was clipped by 5 bases and J by 0 bases, with 5 bases between them. The germline V gene encodes CDR1 MNHNS and CDR2 SASEGT. The CDR3 coding sequence is TGTGCCAGCAGTAAGACCTCCTACGAGCAGTACTTC. This gives the protein CASSKTSYEQYF.

This clonotype was detected ten times or more. V usage is TRBV6-1 and J usage is TRBJ2-3, with 7 bases identical to TRBD1. Germline assignment: CDR1 MNHNS and CDR2 SASEGT. V was clipped by 6 bases and J by 1 base; unmatched bases: 10. This CDR3 is built from 16 residues. In DNA form, the CDR3 reads TGTGCCAGCAGACCACGTTCCGGGACAGGCACAGATACGCAGTATTTT. As protein: CASRPRSGTGTDTQYF.

In this sample, this clonotype turned up many times. V is TRBV7-9 and J is TRBJ1-1; unclear D gene. Deletions cut 3 bases from V and 5 bases from J, with 13 bases between. The germline V gene has CDR1 SEHNR and CDR2 FQNEAQ (reference sequence). The CDR3 loop spans 14 amino acids. CDR3 nucleotide sequence: TGTGCCAGCAGCTTTCAGAGGGCGGATACTGAAGCTTTCTTT. Amino acid sequence: CASSFQRADTEAFF.

This chain uses TRBV7-2 with TRBJ2-5, with D maybe TRBD1 (6 bases). The V end was cut by 5 bases, the J end by 4 bases, with 20 bases between. The germline CDR1 and CDR2 sequences are SGHTA and FQGNSA. The CDR3 contains 16 residues. The CDR3 DNA is TGTGCCAGCAGCATACAACTAACTGGGGGCTCAGAGACCCAGTACTTC. This encodes CASSIQLTGGSETQYF.

In its sample, this clonotype was seen many times. This sequence may be a read error, since a much larger clone differs from it by one base. This chain links TRBV7-2 with TRBJ2-3; a weak D match, TRBD2 (6 bases). The germline CDR1 and CDR2 sequences are SGHTA and FQGNSA. The CDR3 contains 15 residues. The CDR3 reads CVSSWRGLDTDTQYF. The DNA for the CDR3 is TGTGTCAGCAGCTGGAGGGGACTTGACACAGATACGCAGTATTTT.

Judged by abundance, this clonotype is medium-sized (0.01 to 0.1%). V usage is TRBV20-1 and J usage is TRBJ2-5, with a tentative D call TRBD2 (6 bases). Trimming removed 4 bases from V and 5 bases from J, with 17 bases in between. The germline V gene encodes CDR1 DFQATT and CDR2 SNEGSKA (reference sequence). The CDR3 is made up of 14 amino acids. CDR3 coding DNA: TGCAGTGCTAAAAGGGACTCGACAGTGGAGACCCAGTACTTC. It yields the protein CSAKRDSTVETQYF.

This clonotype appeared a few times. The V and J genes are TRBV2 and TRBJ1-1, with D hard to call. Trimming removed 3 bases from V and 2 bases from J, with 10 bases in between. This CDR3 comprises 14 residues. Germline lookup yields CDR1 SNHLY and CDR2 FYNNEI. The CDR3 sequence is CASSESGPNTEAFF. CDR3 bases: TGTGCCAGCAGTGAGTCCGGGCCTAACACTGAAGCTTTCTTT.

This clonotype counts as medium-sized (0.01 to 0.1%). The V gene is TRBV27, the J gene TRBJ2-5; D is ambiguous. Germline assignment: CDR1 MNHEY and CDR2 SMNVEV (reference sequence). This CDR3 has 13 amino acids. The V end was cut by 6 bases, the J end by 5 bases, with 13 bases between. The CDR3 DNA follows: TGTGCCAGCAGAAGCTACTCGAGTGAGACCCAGTACTTC. Protein sequence: CASRSYSSETQYF.

Ten or more counts support this clonotype. The chain recombines TRBV10-3 with TRBJ1-1; D is perhaps TRBD1 (6 bases). This CDR3 contains 14 residues. CDR1 is ENHRY and CDR2 is SYGVKD in the germline V gene. V was cut by 3 bases and J by 7 bases, with 15 bases left in between. CDR3 sequence reads: CAISEGGLGVEAFF. The CDR3, as DNA: TGTGCCATCAGTGAAGGGGGTCTGGGAGTTGAAGCTTTCTTT.

Of note for this clonotype: With a much larger clone just one base away, this may be a read error. The rearrangement joins TRBV9 to TRBJ1-5; no reliable D call. Trimming took off 0 bases at V and 4 bases at J, with 11 bases between the two ends. The CDR3 spans 15 residues. Germline V gene data show CDR1 as SGDLS and CDR2 as YYNGEE. CDR3 sequence: CASSVEGQANQPQHF. In DNA form, the CDR3 reads TGTGCCAGCAGCGTAGAGGGCCAGGCGAATCAGCCCCAGCATTTT.

Sample share makes this clonotype medium-sized. The chain employs TRBV6-1 and TRBJ1-1; no clear D gene. The CDR3 length is 15 residues. Germline V lookup: CDR1 MNHNS, CDR2 SASEGT. The V end was cut by 5 bases, the J end by 0 bases, with 13 bases between. This chain's CDR3 is CASSLHYSLNTEAFF. The DNA of the CDR3 is TGTGCCAGCAGTTTACATTACAGTCTGAACACTGAAGCTTTCTTT.

As concerns this clonotype: An end of the junction differs from the germline gene, which may be a read error. The chain carries TRBV20-1 and TRBJ2-7; D might be TRBD1 or TRBD2, each matching 5 bases. Germline lookup yields CDR1 DFQATT and CDR2 SNEGSKA (reference sequence). The CDR3 runs 12 residues. The DNA for the CDR3 is TGCAGTGCTATGGGGGACCCCTACGAGAAGTACTTC. Translation: CSAMGDPYEKYF.

This clonotype was seen more than once but under ten times. Given a much more abundant clone one base away, this may be a read error. This chain links TRBV28 with TRBJ2-1, with D perhaps TRBD2 (5 bases). The CDR3 spans 13 residues. Germline V gene sequence: CDR1 MDHEN, CDR2 SYDVKM. The CDR3: CAGSLRDNNEQFF. The CDR3 DNA follows: TGTGCCGGCAGTTTACGGGATAACAATGAGCAGTTCTTC.

Many counts were recorded for this clonotype. The chain employs TRBV7-8 and TRBJ2-7, with D possibly being TRBD1 (5 bases). CDR1 and CDR2 (germline): SGHVS, FQNEAQ. The CDR3 has 13 amino acids. V lost 5 bases and J lost 2, with 10 bases in between. CDR3 in amino acids: CASSAQGTYEQYF. The CDR3 region has the DNA TGTGCCAGCAGCGCTCAGGGAACCTACGAGCAGTACTTC.

This chain's CDR3 is CSVGSGSTEAFF. The CDR3 DNA follows: TGCAGCGTTGGATCGGGGAGCACTGAAGCTTTCTTT. This rearrangement joins TRBV29-1 to TRBJ1-1, with D hard to call. The CDR3 is 12 residues long. CDR1 and CDR2 (germline): SQVTM, ANQGSEA. The V end was cut by 4 bases, the J end by 4 bases, with 10 bases between.

The table lists this clonotype with many counts. V usage is TRBV5-1 and J usage is TRBJ2-3; 10 bases map to TRBD1. Trimming cost V 6 bases and J 4 bases; bases outside gene matches: 8. Germline-derived CDR1 and CDR2 are SGHRS and YFSETQ. This CDR3 region has 15 residues. CDR3 sequence reads: CASKFGTGVADTQYF. In DNA form, the CDR3 reads TGCGCCAGCAAATTCGGGACAGGGGTTGCAGATACGCAGTATTTT. Together with reference TRBV5-1 and TRBJ2-3, the CDR3 gives the full variable domain: KAGVTQTPRYLIKTRGQQVTLSCSPISGHRSVSWYQQTPGQGLQFLFEYFSETQRNKGNFPGRFSGRQFSNSRSEMNVSTLELGDSALYLCASKFGTGVADTQYFGPGTRLTVL.

This clonotype turned up a few times. This chain links TRBV12-3 or TRBV12-4 with TRBJ1-2, with TRBD1 matching over 9 bases. This CDR3 is built from 13 residues. V lost 7 bases and J lost 4; bases outside the gene matches: 4. Written as DNA, the CDR3 is TGTGCCAGCACGGACAGGGGCGTCTATGGCTACACCTTC. Translating gives CASTDRGVYGYTF.

The table lists this clonotype with many counts. The CDR3 nucleotides read TGTGCCAGCAGCTCCGGGGCCTCGAACACTGAAGCTTTCTTT. The encoded protein is CASSSGASNTEAFF. The chain employs TRBV7-2 and TRBJ1-1; tentatively, D is TRBD1 (5 bases). The CDR3 is 14 amino acids. From germline, CDR1 is SGHTA and CDR2 FQGNSA. V lost 4 bases and J 1 base, leaving 10 bases between the germline ends.

This clonotype was seen many times. The rearrangement uses TRBV27 and TRBJ2-3; D unresolved. V lost 2 bases and J lost 0, with 9 bases in between. In germline, CDR1 is MNHEY, CDR2 SMNVEV (reference sequence). This CDR3 is built from 15 residues. For the CDR3, the DNA is TGTGCCAGCAGTTTAATGGGGTTTAGCACAGATACGCAGTATTTT. Translating gives CASSLMGFSTDTQYF.

By its share, this clonotype is medium-sized (0.01 to 0.1%). V and J are TRBV6-1 and TRBJ2-3; tentatively, D is TRBD2 (6 bases). V was shortened by 5 bases and J by 2 bases, with 14 bases between the two germline ends. The CDR3 length is 15 residues. The germline V gene encodes CDR1 MNHNS and CDR2 SASEGT. The CDR3 spells CASSSPGVATDTQYF. The CDR3 DNA reads TGTGCCAGCAGTTCCCCGGGGGTAGCCACAGATACGCAGTATTTT.

Regarding this clonotype: It may be a read error: a sequence one base away is much more abundant. In nucleotides, the CDR3 is TGTGCCAGTAGTATACTTGGCCTAAACTCTGGAAACACCATATATTTT. Encoded protein: CASSILGLNSGNTIYF. The chain combines TRBV19 with TRBJ1-3; D remains ambiguous. CDR3 size: 16 residues. Looked up from germline, CDR1 is LNHDA and CDR2 is SQIVND (reference sequence). V shed 2 bases and J shed 0 bases, with 11 bases lying between them.

This chain uses TRBV28 with TRBJ2-1; D is perhaps TRBD2 (5 bases). This CDR3 region has 14 residues. Germline-derived CDR1 and CDR2 are MDHEN and SYDVKM. The CDR3 sequence is CVSSLSTIFNEQFF. The CDR3 nucleotides read TGTGTTAGCAGTTTATCGACTATTTTCAATGAGCAGTTCTTC.